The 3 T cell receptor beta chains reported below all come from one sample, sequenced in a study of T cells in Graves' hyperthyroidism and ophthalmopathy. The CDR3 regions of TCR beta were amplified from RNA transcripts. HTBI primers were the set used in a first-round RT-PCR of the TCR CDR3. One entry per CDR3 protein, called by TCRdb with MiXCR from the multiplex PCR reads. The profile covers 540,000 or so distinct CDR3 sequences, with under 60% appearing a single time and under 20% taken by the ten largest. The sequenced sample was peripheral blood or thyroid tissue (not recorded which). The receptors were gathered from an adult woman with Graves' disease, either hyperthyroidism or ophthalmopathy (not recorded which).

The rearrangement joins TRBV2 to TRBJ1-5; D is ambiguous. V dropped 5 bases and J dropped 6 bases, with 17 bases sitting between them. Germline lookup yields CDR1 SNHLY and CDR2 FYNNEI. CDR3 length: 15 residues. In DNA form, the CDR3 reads TGTGCCAGCAGTCCCACACGCCTAGGGCTTCAGCCCCAGCATTTT. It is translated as CASSPTRLGLQPQHF.

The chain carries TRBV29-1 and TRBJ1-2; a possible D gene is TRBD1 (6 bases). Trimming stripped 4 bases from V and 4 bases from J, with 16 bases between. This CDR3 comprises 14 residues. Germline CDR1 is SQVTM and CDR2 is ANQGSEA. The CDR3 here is CSVGRQGQSYGYTF. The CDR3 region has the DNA TGCAGCGTTGGGCGGCAGGGGCAAAGCTATGGCTACACCTTC.

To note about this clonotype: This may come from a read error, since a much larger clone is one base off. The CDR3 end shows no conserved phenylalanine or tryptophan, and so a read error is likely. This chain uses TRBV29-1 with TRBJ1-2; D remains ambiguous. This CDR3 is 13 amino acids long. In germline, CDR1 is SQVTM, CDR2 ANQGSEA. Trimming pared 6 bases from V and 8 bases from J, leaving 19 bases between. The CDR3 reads CSVKRAPSRGYTS. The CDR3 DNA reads TGCAGCGTCAAACGGGCCCCCTCTCGGGGCTACACCTCC.